Below are 11 T cell receptor beta chains sequenced from a single sample in a study of circulating CD8 cells and anti-PD-1 response in melanoma. Four subsets defined by PD-1 and/or TIGIT were sorted from live CD3+CD8+TCRalphabeta+ cells. The QIAseq Immune Repertoire TCR panel built the libraries from 15 ng of total RNA. TCRdb re-analysed the reads in MiXCR, keeping a single row per CDR3 protein. The sample consists of 110 to 150 distinct CDR3 sequences, 9.5% to 10% of them appearing once. Sequences were derived from CD8+ T cells from PBMCs, sampled at baseline or after one month of anti-PD-1 therapy (not recorded which). The origin of the receptors is a human donor with melanoma.

Sample share makes this clonotype hyperexpanded (1% or more). In DNA, the CDR3 is TGTGCCAGCAGCCACGGAACCGGGACAGGGAAGTCGACGGAAGCTTTCTTT. It yields the protein CASSHGTGTGKSTEAFF. The V gene is TRBV5-5, the J gene TRBJ1-1, with TRBD1 matching 9 bases. Germline lookup yields CDR1 SGHKS and CDR2 YYEKEE (reference sequence). V trimming: 4 bases; J trimming: 8 bases; junction bases outside the gene matches: 18. The CDR3 extends over 17 amino acids.

This clonotype is judged large. This sequence joins TRBV20-1 and TRBJ2-4, with D uncertain. CDR1 and CDR2 from the germline V gene are DFQATT and SNEGSKA (reference sequence). Trimming cost V 6 bases and J 6 bases, with 12 bases left between them. The CDR3 runs 12 residues. CDR3 coding DNA: TGCAGTGCAGGGCGAGACTTAAACATTCAGTACTTC. Translated: CSAGRDLNIQYF.

This clonotype is judged large. For the CDR3, the DNA is TGTGCCTGGAGTGAGGAGAACACTGAAGCTTTCTTT. The encoded protein is CAWSEENTEAFF. The gene calls are TRBV30 and TRBJ1-1, with D unresolved. Between the trimmed V and J ends, which lost 1 base and 1 base, there was a span of 4 bases. Germline values: CDR1 GTSNPN, CDR2 SVGIG (reference sequence). CDR3 length equals 12 residues.

This clonotype is large (0.1 to 1%) by share. J is TRBJ1-2 and V is TRBV27, with a tentative D call TRBD1 (6 bases). The germline V and J ends were trimmed by 6 bases and 4 bases, with 15 bases remaining between them. In germline, CDR1 is MNHEY, CDR2 SMNVEV (reference sequence). CDR3 size: 14 residues. The CDR3 nucleotides read TGTGCCAGCAGACTCAGTGGACAGCTCTATGGCTACACCTTC. Protein product: CASRLSGQLYGYTF.

This clonotype is termed large (0.1 to 1%). The genes are TRBV14 and TRBJ1-5, with D hard to call. The germline V gene has CDR1 SGHDN and CDR2 FVKESK. The CDR3 spans 14 residues. V was clipped by 2 bases and J by 1 base, with 6 bases between them. The CDR3 here is CASSQFESNQPQHF. CDR3 nucleotide sequence: TGTGCCAGCAGCCAATTCGAAAGCAATCAGCCCCAGCATTTT. The variable domain in full, with the rest retrieved from reference TRBV14 and TRBJ1-5, is EAGVTQFPSHSVIEKGQTVTLRCDPISGHDNLYWYRRVMGKEIKFLLHFVKESKQDESGMPNNRFLAERTGGTYSTLKVQPAELEDSGVYFCASSQFESNQPQHFGDGTRLSIL.

This clonotype is medium-sized in the sample. Germline is not matched at one junction end, which may reflect a read error. The chain employs TRBV20-1 and TRBJ2-5, with 7 bases aligning to TRBD1. Germline CDR1 is DFQATT and CDR2 is SNEGSKA (reference sequence). The CDR3 has 14 amino acids. The CDR3 loop is CSARRGGGQETRYF. CDR3 nucleotide sequence: TGCAGTGCTAGAAGAGGGGGCGGGCAAGAGACCCGGTACTTC.

Relative to its sample, this clonotype is medium-sized. This rearrangement joins TRBV20-1 to TRBJ2-2; D is unresolved. Trimming left V 0 bases short and J 3 bases short, with 11 bases between. Germline-derived CDR1 and CDR2 are DFQATT and SNEGSKA (reference sequence). The CDR3 totals 15 residues. Written as DNA, the CDR3 is TGCAGTGCTAGAGATTTGGGTAGGGACACCGGGGAGCTGTTTTTT. Its protein product is CSARDLGRDTGELFF.

In its sample, this clonotype is medium-sized. The gene calls are TRBV19 and TRBJ2-1; D remains ambiguous. The CDR3 is 12 residues long. Germline values: CDR1 LNHDA, CDR2 SQIVND (reference sequence). Trimming left V 6 bases short and J 2 bases short, with 5 bases between. The CDR3 protein is CASRTPYNEQFF. CDR3 coding DNA: TGTGCCAGTAGAACCCCCTACAATGAGCAGTTCTTC.

This clonotype is termed medium-sized. The gene calls are TRBV11-3 and TRBJ2-3; 8 nucleotides match TRBD2. Trimming at V came to 4 bases and at J to 0 bases, leaving 6 bases not matched to a gene. Germline V gene lookup returns CDR1 SGHNT and CDR2 YENEEA. The CDR3 loop spans 16 amino acids. The CDR3, as DNA: TGTGCCAGCAGCTCTACTAGCGGATCTAGCACAGATACGCAGTATTTT. This gives the protein CASSSTSGSSTDTQYF.

This clonotype was seen only a few times. This may be a read error, as it is one base from a much larger clone. The chain joins TRBV27 to TRBJ2-7, with 12 bases lining up with TRBD2. Germline loops: CDR1 MNHEY, CDR2 SMNVEV (reference sequence). The CDR3 has 16 amino acids. The V and J ends lost 2 bases and 7 bases, in that order; junction bases with no gene match: 9. CDR3 coding DNA: TGTGCCAGCAGTTTACCCGGACTAGCGGGGCCCCTGGAGCAGTACTTC. It codes for CASSLPGLAGPLEQYF.

Judged by abundance, this clonotype is large. The chain links TRBV7-3 to TRBJ2-1; 11 bases are a match to TRBD2. Germline CDR1 is SGHTA and CDR2 is FQGTGA. Germline trimming cut 4 bases from V and 3 bases from J; bases unmatched to any gene: 14. CDR3 length: 19 residues. In DNA form, the CDR3 reads TGTGCCAGCAGCTCACCCGTTAGGGATAGCGGGGGGGACTACAATGAGCAGTTCTTC. The encoded protein is CASSSPVRDSGGDYNEQFF.